These T cell receptor beta chains were read from a single sample in a study of human T cells and chemical hapten exposure. From the RACE reads, TCRdb called clonotypes with MiXCR, one entry per CDR3 protein. Here the sample spans about 48,000 distinct CDR3 sequences, roughly 9.5% being singletons. The material was whole blood, obtained in connection with sensitization to the hapten diphenylcyclopropenone (DPC). Receptor source: a middle-aged woman with alopecia areata. Some clones in this sample may be carry-over from other donors' samples. The CDR3 runs from the conserved cysteine through the conserved F or W. The D gene is left open where the match is weak. Part of the rows lack a size; the others show once, few, many or a class for expanded clones.

TRBD1,.,TRBJ2-2,13,TRBV5-1,CASSPGQGEELFF,TGCGCCAGCAGCCCCGGACAGGGCGAGGAGCTGTTTTTT
.,many,TRBJ2-7,15,TRBV4-1,CASSQGPIGIYEQYF,TGCGCCAGCAGCCAAGGACCGATCGGGATTTACGAGCAGTACTTC
TRBD2,few,TRBJ2-3,16,TRBV10-3,CAISGLAGGITDTQYF,TGTGCCATCAGTGGACTAGCGGGGGGGATCACAGATACGCAGTATTTT
.,.,TRBJ1-6,12,TRBV12-2,CASRLVVSPLHF,TGTGCAAGTCGCCTAGTGGTTTCCCCCCTCCACTTT
TRBD2,.,TRBJ2-7,15,TRBV28,CASSRGTSGSYEQYF,TGTGCCAGCAGCCGCGGGACTAGCGGGTCCTACGAGCAGTACTTC
.,few,TRBJ2-3,14,TRBV7-9,CASSLGSGTDTQYF,TGTGCCAGCAGCTTGGGCAGCGGCACAGATACGCAGTATTTT
TRBD2,many,TRBJ2-1,14,TRBV7-8,CACGGRSLSNEQFF,TGTGCGTGCGGGGGAAGGTCTTTGAGCAATGAGCAGTTCTTC
TRBD1,few,TRBJ1-1,17,TRBV4-1,CASSQDPLRGLNTEAFF,TGCGCCAGCAGCCAAGATCCTCTGAGGGGGCTGAACACTGAAGCTTTCTTT
.,few,TRBJ1-1,15,TRBV4-1,CASSQARTDQTSAFF,TGCGCCAGCAGCCAAGCCCGGACGGATCAGACATCAGCTTTCTTT
.,many,TRBJ2-7,13,TRBV7-2,CASSLQQQYEQYF,TGTGCCAGCAGCTTACAGCAGCAATACGAGCAGTACTTC
.,.,TRBJ1-1,15,TRBV3-1,CASSQSLGTDTEAFF,TGTGCCAGCAGCCAAAGCTTAGGGACGGACACTGAAGCTTTCTTT
.,few,TRBJ1-1,13,TRBV4-1,CASSQVTATGVFF,TGCGCCAGCAGCCAAGTGACAGCCACGGGGGTTTTCTTT
.,.,TRBJ2-5,12,TRBV9,CASSRRGETQYF,TGTGCCAGCAGCAGAAGGGGAGAGACCCAGTACTTC
.,.,TRBJ2-1,11,TRBV6-1,CASSERGEQFF,TGTGCCAGCAGTGAACGGGGTGAGCAGTTCTTC
.,few,TRBJ1-5,16,TRBV12-3/TRBV12-4,CASSPSGAGSNQPQHF,TGTGCCAGCAGCCCCAGCGGGGCAGGAAGCAATCAGCCCCAGCATTTT
.,many,TRBJ2-7,13,TRBV7-6,CASSTSRVATMYF,TGTGCCAGCAGCACCAGTAGGGTGGCTACGATGTACTTC
.,.,TRBJ1-5,17,TRBV4-1,CASSQDRAVGFNQPQHF,TGCGCCAGCAGCCAAGACAGGGCGGTTGGCTTCAATCAGCCCCAGCATTTT
TRBD2,.,TRBJ2-3,15,TRBV2,CATREGLGVTDTQYF,TGTGCCACTAGGGAGGGACTAGGAGTCACAGATACGCAGTATTTT
TRBD1,many,TRBJ2-2,15,TRBV6-9,CASSCPGQGTGELFF,TGTGCCAGCAGTTGTCCGGGACAGGGAACCGGGGAGCTGTTTTTT
.,.,TRBJ2-2,13,TRBV13,CASSRRGTGELFF,TGTGCCAGCAGCCGTCGTGGGACCGGGGAGCTGTTTTTT
TRBD1,many,TRBJ1-5,16,TRBV6-2/TRBV6-3,CASSFRTGTANQPQHF,TGTGCCAGCAGTTTCCGTACCGGGACAGCCAATCAGCCCCAGCATTTT
.,few,TRBJ1-5,15,TRBV18,CATSDVGGGNQPQHF,TGTGCCACCTCGGATGTGGGGGGCGGCAATCAGCCCCAGCATTTT
.,.,TRBJ2-1,14,TRBV9,CASSGAGNYNEQFF,TGTGCCAGCAGCGGAGCCGGGAACTACAATGAGCAGTTCTTC
.,many,TRBJ2-1,14,TRBV9,CASSAGPDYNEQFF,TGTGCCAGCAGCGCAGGGCCGGACTACAATGAGCAGTTCTTC
TRBD1,.,TRBJ2-5,15,TRBV5-1,CASSTRTGIQETQYF,TGCGCCAGCAGCACCAGGACAGGGATCCAAGAGACCCAGTACTTC
TRBD1,few,TRBJ1-2,14,TRBV7-2,CASSFQQGAAGYTF,TGTGCCAGCAGCTTCCAACAGGGGGCTGCTGGCTACACCTTC
.,few,TRBJ2-7,13,TRBV7-7,CASSTAGRNEQYF,TGTGCCAGCAGCACGGCCGGGCGGAACGAGCAGTACTTC
.,.,TRBJ2-1,18,TRBV7-8,CASSHRLARGGSLTEQFF,TGTGCCAGCAGCCACCGACTAGCTAGGGGGGGAAGTTTGACTGAGCAGTTCTTC
.,few,TRBJ2-4,13,TRBV4-3,CASSHRTQNIQYF,TGCGCCAGCAGCCATCGGACGCAAAACATTCAGTACTTC